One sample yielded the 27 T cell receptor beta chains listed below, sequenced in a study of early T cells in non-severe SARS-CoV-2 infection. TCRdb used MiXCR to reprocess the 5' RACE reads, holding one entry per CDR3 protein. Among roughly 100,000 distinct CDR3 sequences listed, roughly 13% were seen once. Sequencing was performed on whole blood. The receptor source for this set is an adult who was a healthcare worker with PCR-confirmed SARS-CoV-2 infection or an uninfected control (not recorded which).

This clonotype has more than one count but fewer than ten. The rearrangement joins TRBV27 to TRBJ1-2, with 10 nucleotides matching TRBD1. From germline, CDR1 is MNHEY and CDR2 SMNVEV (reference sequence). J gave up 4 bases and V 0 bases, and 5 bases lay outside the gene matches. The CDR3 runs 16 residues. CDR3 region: CASSLSGTGAIYGYTF. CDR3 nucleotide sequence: TGTGCCAGCAGTTTATCGGGGACAGGGGCCATCTATGGCTACACCTTC.

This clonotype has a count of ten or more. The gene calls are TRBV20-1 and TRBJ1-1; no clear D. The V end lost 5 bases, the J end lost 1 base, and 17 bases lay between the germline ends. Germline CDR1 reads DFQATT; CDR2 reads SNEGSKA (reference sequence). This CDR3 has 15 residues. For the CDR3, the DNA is TGCAGTGCTCCTATTCCCTCGACGGGGAACACTGAAGCTTTCTTT. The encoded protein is CSAPIPSTGNTEAFF.

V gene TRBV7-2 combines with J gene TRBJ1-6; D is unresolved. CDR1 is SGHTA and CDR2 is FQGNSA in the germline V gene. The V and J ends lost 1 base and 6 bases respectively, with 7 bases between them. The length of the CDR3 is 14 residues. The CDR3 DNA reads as TGTGCCAGCAGCTTAGATCCTTTTAATTCACCCCTCCACTTT. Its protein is CASSLDPFNSPLHF.

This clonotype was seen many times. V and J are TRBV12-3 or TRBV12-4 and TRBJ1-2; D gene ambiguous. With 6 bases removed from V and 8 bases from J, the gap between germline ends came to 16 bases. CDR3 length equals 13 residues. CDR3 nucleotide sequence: TGTGCCAGCAGCCGACGGTATGGGCACGGCTACACCTTC. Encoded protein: CASSRRYGHGYTF.

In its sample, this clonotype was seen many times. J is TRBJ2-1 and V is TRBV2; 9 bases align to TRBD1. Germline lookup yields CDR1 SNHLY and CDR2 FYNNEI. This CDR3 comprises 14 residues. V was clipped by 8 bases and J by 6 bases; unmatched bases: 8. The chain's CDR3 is CASFPGQGLNEQFF. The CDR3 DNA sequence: TGTGCCAGCTTTCCGGGACAGGGTCTCAATGAGCAGTTCTTC.

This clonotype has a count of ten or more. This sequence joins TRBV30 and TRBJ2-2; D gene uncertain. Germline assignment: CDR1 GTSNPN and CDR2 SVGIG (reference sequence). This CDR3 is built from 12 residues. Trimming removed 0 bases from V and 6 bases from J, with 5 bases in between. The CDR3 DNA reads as TGTGCCTGGAGTGTAACGGCCGGGGAGCTGTTTTTT. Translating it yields CAWSVTAGELFF.

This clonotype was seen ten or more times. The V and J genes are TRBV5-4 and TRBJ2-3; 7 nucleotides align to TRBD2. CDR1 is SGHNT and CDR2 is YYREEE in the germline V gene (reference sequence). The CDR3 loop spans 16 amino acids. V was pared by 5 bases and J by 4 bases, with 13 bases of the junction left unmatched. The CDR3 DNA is TGTGCCAGCAGTGGGAGGGGAGCCGCTGCTTCAGATACGCAGTATTTT. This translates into CASSGRGAAASDTQYF.

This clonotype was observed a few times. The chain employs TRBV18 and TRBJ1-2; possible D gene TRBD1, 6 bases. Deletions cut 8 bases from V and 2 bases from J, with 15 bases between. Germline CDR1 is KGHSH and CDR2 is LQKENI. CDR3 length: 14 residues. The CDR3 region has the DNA TGTGCCAGCGTCAGTACAGGGACCAACTATGGCTACACCTTC. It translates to CASVSTGTNYGYTF.

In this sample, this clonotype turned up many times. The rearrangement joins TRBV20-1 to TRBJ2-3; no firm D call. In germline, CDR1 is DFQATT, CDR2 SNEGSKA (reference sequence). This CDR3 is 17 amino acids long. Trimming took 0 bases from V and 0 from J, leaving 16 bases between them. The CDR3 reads CSARDSGGRWSTDTQYF. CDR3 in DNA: TGCAGTGCTAGAGACTCAGGCGGCAGGTGGAGCACAGATACGCAGTATTTT.

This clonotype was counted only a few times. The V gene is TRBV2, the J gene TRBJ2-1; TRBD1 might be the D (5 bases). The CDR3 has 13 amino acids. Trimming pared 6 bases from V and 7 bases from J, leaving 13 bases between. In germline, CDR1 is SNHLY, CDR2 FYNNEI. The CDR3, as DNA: TGTGCCAGCAGCTCGAATAGGGGTAATGAGCAGTTCTTC. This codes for CASSSNRGNEQFF.

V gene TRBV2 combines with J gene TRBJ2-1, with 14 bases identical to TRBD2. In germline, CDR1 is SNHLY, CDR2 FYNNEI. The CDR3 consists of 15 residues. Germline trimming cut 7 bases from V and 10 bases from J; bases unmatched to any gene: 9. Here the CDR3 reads CASTPGLAGAGEQFF. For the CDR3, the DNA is TGTGCCAGCACCCCGGGACTAGCGGGAGCTGGGGAGCAGTTCTTC. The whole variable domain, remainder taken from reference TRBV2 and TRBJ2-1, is EPEVTQTPSHQVTQMGQEVILRCVPISNHLYFYWYRQILGQKVEFLVSFYNNEISEKSEIFDDQFSVERPDGSNFTLKIRSTKLEDSAMYFCASTPGLAGAGEQFFGPGTRLTVL.

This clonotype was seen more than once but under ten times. CDR3 loop: CASSQVVGPFGNTEAFF. For the CDR3, the DNA is TGCGCCAGCAGCCAAGTAGTAGGTCCATTTGGGAACACTGAAGCTTTCTTT. The chain carries TRBV4-1 and TRBJ1-1; no clear D gene. This CDR3 spans 17 amino acids. V was clipped by 1 base and J by 1 base, with 16 bases between them. Germline CDR1 and CDR2: MGHRA and YSYEKL.

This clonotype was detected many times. CDR3 DNA sequence: TGTGCCAGCGCGGCAGGGAAGAGAGATACGCAGTATTTT. Protein product: CASAAGKRDTQYF. V usage is TRBV6-6 and J usage is TRBJ2-3; weak D call: TRBD1 (5 bases). In germline, CDR1 is MNHNY, CDR2 SVGAGI (reference sequence). V was clipped by 8 bases and J by 5 bases, with 14 bases between them. This CDR3 region has 13 residues.

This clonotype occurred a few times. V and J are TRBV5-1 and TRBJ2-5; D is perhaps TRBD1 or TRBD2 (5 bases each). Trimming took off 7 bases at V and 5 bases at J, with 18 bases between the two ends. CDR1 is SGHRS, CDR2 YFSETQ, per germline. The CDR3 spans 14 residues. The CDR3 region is CASFRGARGETQYF. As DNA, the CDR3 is TGCGCCAGCTTCAGAGGGGCTCGTGGGGAGACCCAGTACTTC. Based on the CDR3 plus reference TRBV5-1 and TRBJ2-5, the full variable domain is KAGVTQTPRYLIKTRGQQVTLSCSPISGHRSVSWYQQTPGQGLQFLFEYFSETQRNKGNFPGRFSGRQFSNSRSEMNVSTLELGDSALYLCASFRGARGETQYFGPGTRLLVL.

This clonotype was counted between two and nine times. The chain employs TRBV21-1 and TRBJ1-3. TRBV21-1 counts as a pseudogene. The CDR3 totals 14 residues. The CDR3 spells CASSKRLVENTIYF. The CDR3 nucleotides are TGTGCCAGCAGCAAAAGGCTGGTCGAAAACACCATATATTTT.

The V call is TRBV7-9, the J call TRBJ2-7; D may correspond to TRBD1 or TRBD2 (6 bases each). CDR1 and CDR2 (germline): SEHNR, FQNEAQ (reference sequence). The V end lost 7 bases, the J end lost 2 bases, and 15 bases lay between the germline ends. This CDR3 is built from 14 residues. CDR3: CASNKWGDTYEQYF. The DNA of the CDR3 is TGTGCCAGCAACAAATGGGGGGACACCTACGAGCAGTACTTC.

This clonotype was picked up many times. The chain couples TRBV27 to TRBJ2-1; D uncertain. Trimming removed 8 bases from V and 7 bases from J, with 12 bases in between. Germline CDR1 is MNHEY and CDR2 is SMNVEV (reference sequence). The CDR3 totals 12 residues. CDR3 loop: CASGQWSNEQFF. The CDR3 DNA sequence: TGTGCCAGCGGTCAGTGGAGTAATGAGCAGTTCTTC.

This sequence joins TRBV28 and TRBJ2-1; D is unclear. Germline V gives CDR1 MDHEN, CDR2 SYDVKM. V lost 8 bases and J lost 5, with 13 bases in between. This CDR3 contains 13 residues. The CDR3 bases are TGTGCCAGCGGACCTCTGATGAACAATGAGCAGTTCTTC. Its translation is CASGPLMNNEQFF.

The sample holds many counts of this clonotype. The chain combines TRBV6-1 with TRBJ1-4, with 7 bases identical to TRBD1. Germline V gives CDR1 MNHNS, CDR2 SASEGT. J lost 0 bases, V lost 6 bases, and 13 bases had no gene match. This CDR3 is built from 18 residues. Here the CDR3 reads CASRETRGSGTTNEKLFF. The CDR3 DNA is TGTGCCAGCAGGGAGACCAGGGGGAGTGGTACAACTAATGAAAAACTGTTTTTT.

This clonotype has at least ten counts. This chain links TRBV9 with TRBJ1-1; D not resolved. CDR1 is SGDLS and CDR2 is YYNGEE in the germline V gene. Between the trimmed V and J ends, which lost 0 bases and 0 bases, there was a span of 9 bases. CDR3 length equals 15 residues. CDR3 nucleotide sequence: TGTGCCAGCAGCGTAGCTGGAATCTTGAACACTGAAGCTTTCTTT. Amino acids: CASSVAGILNTEAFF.

CDR3 loop: CASSLGGNSEAFF. As DNA, the CDR3 is TGTGCCAGCAGCTTAGGGGGAAATAGTGAAGCTTTCTTT. The chain carries TRBV7-2 and TRBJ1-1; the D is unclear. Germline CDR1 reads SGHTA; CDR2 reads FQGNSA. The ends were cut back, 1 base at V and 7 bases at J, with 10 bases in the middle. The CDR3 is 13 amino acids.

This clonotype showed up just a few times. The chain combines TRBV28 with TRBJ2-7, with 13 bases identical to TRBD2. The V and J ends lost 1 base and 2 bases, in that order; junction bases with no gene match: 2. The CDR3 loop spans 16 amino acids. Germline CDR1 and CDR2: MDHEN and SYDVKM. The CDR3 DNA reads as TGTGCCAGCAGTTTATCCGGGACTAGCGGGACCTACGAGCAGTACTTC. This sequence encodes CASSLSGTSGTYEQYF.

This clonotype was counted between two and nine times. CDR3 coding DNA: TGTGCCAGCAGTTTGTATCTAGGTGAGCAGTTCTTC. It codes for CASSLYLGEQFF. This rearrangement joins TRBV28 to TRBJ2-1; D is unclear. This CDR3 is 12 amino acids long. Germline CDR1 and CDR2: MDHEN and SYDVKM. The V end was cut by 3 bases, the J end by 9 bases, with 9 bases between.

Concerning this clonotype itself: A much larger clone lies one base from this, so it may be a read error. CDR3 sequence: CTSSGGTGSYEQYF. The CDR3 nucleotides are TGTACCAGCAGTGGCGGGACAGGTTCCTACGAGCAGTACTTC. The J gene is TRBJ2-7, the V gene TRBV2; 8 nucleotides line up with TRBD1. The CDR3 loop spans 14 amino acids. Germline V gene sequence: CDR1 SNHLY, CDR2 FYNNEI.

In nucleotides, the CDR3 is TGCGCCAGCAGCCAAGATTTAAGCTTGAGCTCCTACGAGCAGTACTTC. It specifies CASSQDLSLSSYEQYF. The V and J genes are TRBV4-1 and TRBJ2-7; D remains ambiguous. Trimming left V 0 bases short and J 0 bases short, with 12 bases between. From germline, CDR1 is MGHRA and CDR2 YSYEKL. This CDR3 is 16 amino acids long.

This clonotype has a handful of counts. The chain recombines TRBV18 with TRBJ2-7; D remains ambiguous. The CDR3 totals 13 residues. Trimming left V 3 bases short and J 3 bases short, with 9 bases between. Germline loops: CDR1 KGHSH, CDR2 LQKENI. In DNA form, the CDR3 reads TGTGCCAGCTCACCGTATGAGGACTACGAGCAGTACTTC. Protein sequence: CASSPYEDYEQYF. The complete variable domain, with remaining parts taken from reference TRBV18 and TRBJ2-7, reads NAGVMQNPRHLVRRRGQEARLRCSPMKGHSHVYWYRQLPEEGLKFMVYLQKENIIDESGMPKERFSAEFPKEGPSILRIQQVVRGDSAAYFCASSPYEDYEQYFGPGTRLTVT.

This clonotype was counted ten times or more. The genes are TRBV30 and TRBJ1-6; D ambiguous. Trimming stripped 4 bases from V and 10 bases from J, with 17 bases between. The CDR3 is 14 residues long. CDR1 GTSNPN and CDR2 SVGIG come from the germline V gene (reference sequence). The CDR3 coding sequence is TGTGCCTGGAACTATCCACAGAATTTCTCACCCCTCCACTTT. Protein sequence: CAWNYPQNFSPLHF.